The clone carrying this TCR beta chain has ten or more counts. The antigen remains undetermined. The data derive from a study of blood T cells in healthy people across ages. Background on the study: Roughly one uniquely barcoded beta molecule per two T cells was captured.

With a J-beta primer mix and a sample-barcoded 5' primer, a second PCR ran about 7 to 11 cycles. TCRdb recomputed calls from the 5' RACE reads with MiXCR, one row per CDR3 protein. The table shows about 620,000 distinct CDR3 sequences, with under 65% occurring only once. Between the trimmed V and J ends, which lost 7 bases and 4 bases, there was a span of 7 bases. The CDR3 totals 11 residues. Per the germline V gene, CDR1 is SNHLY and CDR2 is FYNNEI. Study-wide findings and caveats: Naive CD4+ cells and diversity were both higher in long-lived donors than in aged donors.

Material for sequencing was blood. The sequence was collected from a woman of 80 years or more in good health. J is TRBJ2-5 and V is TRBV2; D not certain. CDR3 DNA: TGTGCCAGCACGCAGTCAGAGACCCAGTACTTC. Protein sequence: CASTQSETQYF.